The entry below gives a single T cell receptor (beta chain) sequence along with its context. This entry belongs to a study of blood T cell repertoires in COVID-19. Overall study: Acute and convalescent COVID-19 specimens originated in the United States, Italy and Spain.

Generated by immunoSEQ multiplex PCR, the TCRdb table keeps only in-frame clones and is missing some. Counted here are around 280,000 clones, approximately 86% occurring once; the ten biggest clones make up about 1.9%. The CDR3 has 14 residues. The germline V gene has CDR1 SEHNR and CDR2 FQNEAQ (reference sequence). The junction had 4 bases not matched to a gene; V was cut back by 2 bases and J by 5 bases. The chain uses TRBV7-9 and TRBJ2-7; TRBD1 aligns across 9 bases. The clonotype was recovered from a woman aged 25 to 39 who had recovered from COVID-19. Sequenced material: peripheral blood. The CDR3 DNA follows: TGTGCCAGCAGCTTAACAGGGGGCTGGCACGAGCAGTACTTC. It encodes CASSLTGGWHEQYF. Full variable domain (missing parts from reference TRBV7-9 and TRBJ2-7): DTGVSQNPRHKITKRGQNVTFRCDPISEHNRLYWYRQTLGQGPEFLTYFQNEAQLEKSRLLSDRFSAERPKGSFSTLEIQRTEQGDSAMYLCASSLTGGWHEQYFGPGTRLTVT.